The subject of this entry is one TCR beta chain. These data originate in a study of radiotherapy plus CTLA-4 blockade in lung cancer. Generated by immunoSEQ multiplex PCR, the TCRdb table keeps only in-frame clones and is missing some. The table shows approximately 80,000 clones, with approximately 84% occurring only once. The source material was peripheral blood, sampled from a patient treated with radiotherapy plus ipilimumab. This receptor was taken from a human donor with non-small cell lung cancer who had stable disease on radiotherapy plus ipilimumab.

The chain's CDR3 is CASSQGASSGANVLTF. DNA for the CDR3: TGTGCCAGCAGCCAAGGGGCCAGCTCTGGGGCCAACGTCCTGACTTTC. V gene TRBV4-2 combines with J gene TRBJ2-6; D call uncertain. The V and J ends lost 1 base and 0 bases respectively, with 7 bases between them. This CDR3 has 16 amino acids. Germline CDR1 and CDR2: LGHNA and YNFKEQ.